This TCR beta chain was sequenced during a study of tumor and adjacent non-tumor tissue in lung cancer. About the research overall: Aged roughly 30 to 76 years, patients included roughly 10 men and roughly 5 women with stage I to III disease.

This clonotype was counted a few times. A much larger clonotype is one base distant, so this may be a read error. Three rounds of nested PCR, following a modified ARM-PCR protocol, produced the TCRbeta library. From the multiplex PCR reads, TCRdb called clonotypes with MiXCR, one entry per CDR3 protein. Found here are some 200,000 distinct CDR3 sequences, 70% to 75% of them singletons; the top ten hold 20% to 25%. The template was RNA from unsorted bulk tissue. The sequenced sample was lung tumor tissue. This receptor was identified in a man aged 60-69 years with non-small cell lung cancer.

CDR3 DNA sequence: TGTCCCAGCAGTTTAACCTGGGATGGCTACACCTTC. It is translated as CPSSLTWDGYTF. The V gene is TRBV12-3 or TRBV12-4, the J gene TRBJ1-2, with D unclear. The CDR3 contains 12 residues.